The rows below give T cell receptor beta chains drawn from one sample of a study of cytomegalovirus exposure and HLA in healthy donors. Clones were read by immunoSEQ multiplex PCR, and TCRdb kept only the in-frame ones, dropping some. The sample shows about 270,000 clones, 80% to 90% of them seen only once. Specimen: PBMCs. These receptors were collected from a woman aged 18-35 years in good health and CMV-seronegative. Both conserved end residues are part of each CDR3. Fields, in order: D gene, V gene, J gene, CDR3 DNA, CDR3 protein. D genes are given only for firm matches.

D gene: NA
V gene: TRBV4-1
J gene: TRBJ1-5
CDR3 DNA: TGCGCCAGCAGCCGCACTATAGGGGATAGCAATCAGCCCCAGCATTTT
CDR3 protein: CASSRTIGDSNQPQHF

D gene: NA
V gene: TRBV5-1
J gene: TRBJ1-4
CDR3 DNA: TGCGCCACCGGGGAAGGTCTTTCTAATGAAAAACTGTTTTTT
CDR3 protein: CATGEGLSNEKLFF

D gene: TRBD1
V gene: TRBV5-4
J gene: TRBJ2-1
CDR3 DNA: TGTGCCAGCAGCTTGGGGGACAGGGACAACAATGAGCAGTTCTTC
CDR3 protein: CASSLGDRDNNEQFF

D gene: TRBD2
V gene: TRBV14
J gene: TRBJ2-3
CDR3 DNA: TGTGCCAGCAGCCAAATATGGCGGGCTAGCGGGCGGTATACGCAGTATTTT
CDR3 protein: CASSQIWRASGRYTQYF

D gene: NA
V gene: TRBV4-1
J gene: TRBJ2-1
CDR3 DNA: TGCGCCAGCAGCCGGAGGGACAATGAGCAGTTCTTC
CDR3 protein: CASSRRDNEQFF

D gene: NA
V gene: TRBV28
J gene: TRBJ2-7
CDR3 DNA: TGTGCCAGCAGTTTGGAGGGCACCCCGGGCCGCTACGAGCAGTACTTC
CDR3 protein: CASSLEGTPGRYEQYF

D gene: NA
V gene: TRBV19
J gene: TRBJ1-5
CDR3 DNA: TGTGCCAGTAGTATTGGAGGCCGGACTCAGCCCCAGCATTTT
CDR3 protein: CASSIGGRTQPQHF

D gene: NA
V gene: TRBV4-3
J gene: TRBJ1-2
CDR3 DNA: TGCGCCAGCAGCCAAGAGGTAGCAGGGTCTAACTATGGCTACACCTTC
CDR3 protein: CASSQEVAGSNYGYTF

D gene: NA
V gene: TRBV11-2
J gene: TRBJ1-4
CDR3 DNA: TGTGCCAGCAGCTCCGTAGCGGCAAAACTGTTTTTT
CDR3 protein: CASSSVAAKLFF

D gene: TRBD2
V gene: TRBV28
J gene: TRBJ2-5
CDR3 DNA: TGTGCCAGCACCCCCACTAGCGAGAGTCAAGAGACCCAGTACTTC
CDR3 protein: CASTPTSESQETQYF

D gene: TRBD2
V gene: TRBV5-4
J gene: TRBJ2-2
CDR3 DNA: TGTGCCAGCAGCTTGGGGCGGGGGATGTCAAATAGTAGGAGGACCGGGGAGCTGTTTTTT
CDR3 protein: CASSLGRGMSNSRRTGELFF

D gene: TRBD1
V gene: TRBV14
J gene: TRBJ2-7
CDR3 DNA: TGTGCCAGCAGCCGAGGAGCCTTCAGGGGGCGGTATGAGCAGTACTTC
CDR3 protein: CASSRGAFRGRYEQYF

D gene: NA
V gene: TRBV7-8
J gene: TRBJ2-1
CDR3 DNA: TGTGCCAGCAGCTTGGGCCAGGATGAGCAGTTCTTC
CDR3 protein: CASSLGQDEQFF